This T cell receptor beta chain was obtained from a study of blood T cell repertoires in COVID-19. Either two negative PCRs, clearance, or symptom resolution qualified Cohort 3 donors as recovered. In the original analysis: Nucleated cell counts were estimated from reference gene primer amplification. Here immunoSEQ multiplex PCR was the method, and the copy in TCRdb shows in-frame clones only, minus some. That table is the source of V, J and clone size, and D and trimming were worked out from the DNA. The repertoire consists of a few hundred thousand clones, with over 65% occurring once and the leading ten covering more than 3%. The clonotype originates from an older woman who had recovered from COVID-19. The sample taken for sequencing was PBMCs or T cells enriched from blood (not recorded which).

The CDR3 coding sequence is TGCGCCAGCAGCCGCGGGGAGGCCGGTTCACCCCTCCACTTT. This translates into CASSRGEAGSPLHF. The gene calls are TRBV4-3 and TRBJ1-6; D gene uncertain. CDR3 size: 14 residues. Germline CDR1 reads LGHNA; CDR2 reads YSLEER. V was shortened by 4 bases and J by 9 bases, with 13 bases between the two germline ends.